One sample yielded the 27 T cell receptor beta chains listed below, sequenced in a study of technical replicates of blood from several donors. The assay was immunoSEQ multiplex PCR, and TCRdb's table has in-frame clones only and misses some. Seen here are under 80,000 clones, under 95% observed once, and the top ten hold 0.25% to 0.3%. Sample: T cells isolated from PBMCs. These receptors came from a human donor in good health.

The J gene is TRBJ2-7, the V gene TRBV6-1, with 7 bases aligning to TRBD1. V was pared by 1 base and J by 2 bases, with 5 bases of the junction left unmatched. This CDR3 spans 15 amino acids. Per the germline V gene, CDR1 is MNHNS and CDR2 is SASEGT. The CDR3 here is CASSEGTGYPYEQYF. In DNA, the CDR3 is TGTGCCAGCAGTGAAGGGACAGGTTACCCCTACGAGCAGTACTTC.

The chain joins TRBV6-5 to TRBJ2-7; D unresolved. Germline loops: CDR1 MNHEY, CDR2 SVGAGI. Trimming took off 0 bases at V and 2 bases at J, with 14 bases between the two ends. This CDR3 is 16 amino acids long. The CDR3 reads CASSYSSVSGAYEQYF. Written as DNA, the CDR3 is TGTGCCAGCAGTTACTCGTCGGTTAGTGGTGCCTACGAGCAGTACTTC.

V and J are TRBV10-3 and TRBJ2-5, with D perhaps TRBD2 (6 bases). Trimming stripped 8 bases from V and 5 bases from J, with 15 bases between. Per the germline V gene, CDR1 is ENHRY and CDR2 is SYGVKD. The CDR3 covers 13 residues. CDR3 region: CAIQPAGRETQYF. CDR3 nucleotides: TGTGCCATCCAACCCGCGGGGCGTGAGACCCAGTACTTC.

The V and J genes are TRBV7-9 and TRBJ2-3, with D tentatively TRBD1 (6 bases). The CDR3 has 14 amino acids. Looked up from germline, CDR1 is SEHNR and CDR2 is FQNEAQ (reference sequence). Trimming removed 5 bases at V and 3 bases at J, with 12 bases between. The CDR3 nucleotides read TGTGCCAGCAGCCCAACTAGGGGGACAGATACGCAGTATTTT. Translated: CASSPTRGTDTQYF.

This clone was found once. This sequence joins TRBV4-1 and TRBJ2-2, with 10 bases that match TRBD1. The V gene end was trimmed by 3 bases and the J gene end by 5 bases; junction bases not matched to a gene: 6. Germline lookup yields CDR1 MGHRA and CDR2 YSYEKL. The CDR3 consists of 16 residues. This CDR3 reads CASSHPGTGDTGELFF. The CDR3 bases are TGCGCCAGCAGCCACCCCGGGACAGGGGATACCGGGGAGCTGTTTTTT.

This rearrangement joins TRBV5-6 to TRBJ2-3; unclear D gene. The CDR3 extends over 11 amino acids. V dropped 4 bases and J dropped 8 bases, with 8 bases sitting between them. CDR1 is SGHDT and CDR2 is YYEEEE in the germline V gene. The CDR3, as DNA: TGTGCCAGCAGCCTGGTCGGTACGCAGTATTTT. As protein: CASSLVGTQYF.

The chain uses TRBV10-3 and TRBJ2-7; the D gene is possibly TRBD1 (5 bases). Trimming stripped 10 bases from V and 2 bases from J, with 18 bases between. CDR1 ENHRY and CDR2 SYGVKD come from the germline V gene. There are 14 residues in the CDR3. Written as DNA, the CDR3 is TGTGCCACCGTAGACAGCCCCGGCACCTACGAGCAGTACTTC. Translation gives CATVDSPGTYEQYF.

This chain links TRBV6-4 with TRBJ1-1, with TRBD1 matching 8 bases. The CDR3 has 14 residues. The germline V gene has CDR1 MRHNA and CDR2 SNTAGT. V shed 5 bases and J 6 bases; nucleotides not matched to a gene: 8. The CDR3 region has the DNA TGTGCCAGCAGTACCGGGACAGGCTATGCTGAAGCTTTCTTT. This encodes CASSTGTGYAEAFF.

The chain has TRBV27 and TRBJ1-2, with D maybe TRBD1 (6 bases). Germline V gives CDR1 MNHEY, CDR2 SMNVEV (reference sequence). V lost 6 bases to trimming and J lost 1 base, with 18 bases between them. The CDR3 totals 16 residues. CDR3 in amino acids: CASRPLLQGNNYGYTF. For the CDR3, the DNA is TGTGCCAGCAGACCTCTTTTACAGGGAAATAACTATGGCTACACCTTC.

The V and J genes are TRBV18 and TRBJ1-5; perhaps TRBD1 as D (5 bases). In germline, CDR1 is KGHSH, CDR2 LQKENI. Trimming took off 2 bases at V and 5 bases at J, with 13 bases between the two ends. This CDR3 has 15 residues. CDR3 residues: CASSPGWGRDQPQHF. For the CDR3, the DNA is TGTGCCAGCTCACCAGGGTGGGGCAGGGATCAGCCCCAGCATTTT.

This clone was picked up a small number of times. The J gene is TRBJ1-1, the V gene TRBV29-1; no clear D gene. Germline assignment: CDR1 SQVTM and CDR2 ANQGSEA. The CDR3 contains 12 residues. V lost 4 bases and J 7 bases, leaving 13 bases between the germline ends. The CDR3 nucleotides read TGCAGCGTTGCAGGAGGTGGAAATGAAGCTTTCTTT. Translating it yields CSVAGGGNEAFF. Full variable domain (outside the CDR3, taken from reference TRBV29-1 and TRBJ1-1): SAVISQKPSRDICQRGTSLTIQCQVDSQVTMMFWYRQQPGQSLTLIATANQGSEATYESGFVIDKFPISRPNLTFSTLTVSNMSPEDSSIYLCSVAGGGNEAFFGQGTRLTVV.

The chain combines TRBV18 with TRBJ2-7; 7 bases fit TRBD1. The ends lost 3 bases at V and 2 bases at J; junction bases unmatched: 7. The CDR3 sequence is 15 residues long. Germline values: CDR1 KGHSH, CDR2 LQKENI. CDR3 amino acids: CASSPPTGITYEQYF. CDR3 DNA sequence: TGTGCCAGCTCACCGCCGACAGGGATCACCTACGAGCAGTACTTC.

The CDR3 spells CASSLEGALGYTF. In DNA form, the CDR3 reads TGCGCCAGCAGCTTGGAGGGAGCACTTGGCTACACCTTC. The gene calls are TRBV5-1 and TRBJ1-2; no firm D call. The ends were cut back, 0 bases at V and 7 bases at J, with 10 bases in the middle. The CDR3 spans 13 residues. Germline CDR1 and CDR2: SGHRS and YFSETQ. Based on the CDR3 plus reference TRBV5-1 and TRBJ1-2, the full variable domain is KAGVTQTPRYLIKTRGQQVTLSCSPISGHRSVSWYQQTPGQGLQFLFEYFSETQRNKGNFPGRFSGRQFSNSRSEMNVSTLELGDSALYLCASSLEGALGYTFGSGTRLTVV.

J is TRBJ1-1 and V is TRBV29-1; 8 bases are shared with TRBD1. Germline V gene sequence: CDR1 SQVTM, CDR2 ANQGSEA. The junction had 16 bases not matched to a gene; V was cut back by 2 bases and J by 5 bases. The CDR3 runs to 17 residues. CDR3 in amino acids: CSVERSPGQGLWTEAFF. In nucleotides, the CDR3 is TGCAGCGTTGAAAGATCCCCCGGACAGGGTTTATGGACTGAAGCTTTCTTT.

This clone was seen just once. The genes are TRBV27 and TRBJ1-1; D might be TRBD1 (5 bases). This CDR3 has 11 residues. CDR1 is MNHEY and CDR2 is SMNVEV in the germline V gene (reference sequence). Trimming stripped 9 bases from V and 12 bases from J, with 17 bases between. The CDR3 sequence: CARESGCLTFF. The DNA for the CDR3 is TGTGCCAGGGAATCAGGGTGTTTAACTTTCTTT.

CDR3 nucleotide sequence: TGTGCCACCAGCAAACGACGCGGGGGCTTCACTGAAGCTTTCTTT. The encoded protein is CATSKRRGGFTEAFF. V gene TRBV15 combines with J gene TRBJ1-1, with D perhaps matching TRBD1 (6 bases). CDR1 LNHNV and CDR2 YYDKDF come from the germline V gene (reference sequence). Trimming took 4 bases from V and 4 from J, leaving 16 bases between them. CDR3 size: 15 residues. Drawing the rest from reference TRBV15 and TRBJ1-1, the complete variable domain is DAMVIQNPRYQVTQFGKPVTLSCSQTLNHNVMYWYQQKSSQAPKLLFHYYDKDFNNEADTPDNFQSRRPNTSFCFLDIRSPGLGDTAMYLCATSKRRGGFTEAFFGQGTRLTVV.

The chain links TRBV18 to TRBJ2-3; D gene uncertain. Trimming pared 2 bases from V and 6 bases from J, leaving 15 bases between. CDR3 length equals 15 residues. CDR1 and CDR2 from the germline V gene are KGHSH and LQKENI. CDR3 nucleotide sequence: TGTGCCAGCTCACCAATAACGGCCGCGAGGGATACGCAGTATTTT. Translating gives CASSPITAARDTQYF.

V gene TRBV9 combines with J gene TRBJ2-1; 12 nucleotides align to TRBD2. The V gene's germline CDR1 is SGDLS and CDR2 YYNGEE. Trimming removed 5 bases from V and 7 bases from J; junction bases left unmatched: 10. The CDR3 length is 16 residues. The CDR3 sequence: CASSPVLAGGPNEQFF. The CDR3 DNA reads TGTGCCAGCAGTCCTGTCCTAGCGGGGGGGCCTAATGAGCAGTTCTTC.

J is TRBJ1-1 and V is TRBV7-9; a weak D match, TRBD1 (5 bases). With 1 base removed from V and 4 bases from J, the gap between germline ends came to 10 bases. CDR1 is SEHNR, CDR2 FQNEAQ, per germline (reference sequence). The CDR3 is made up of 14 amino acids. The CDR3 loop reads CASSLVSGATEAFF. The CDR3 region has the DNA TGTGCCAGCAGCTTAGTTTCTGGGGCCACTGAAGCTTTCTTT.

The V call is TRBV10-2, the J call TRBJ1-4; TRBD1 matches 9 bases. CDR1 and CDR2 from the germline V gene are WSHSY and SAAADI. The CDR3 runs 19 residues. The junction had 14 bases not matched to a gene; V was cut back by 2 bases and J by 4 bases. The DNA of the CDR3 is TGCGCCAGCAGTGAGCATCACAGGGGGCGCCGCGGGAGTAATGAAAAACTGTTTTTT. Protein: CASSEHHRGRRGSNEKLFF.

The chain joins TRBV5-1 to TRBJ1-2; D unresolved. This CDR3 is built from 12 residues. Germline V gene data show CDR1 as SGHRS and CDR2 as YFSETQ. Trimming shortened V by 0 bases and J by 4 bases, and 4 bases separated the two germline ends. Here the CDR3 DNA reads TGCGCCAGCAGCTTGGACAGCTATGGCTACACCTTC. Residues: CASSLDSYGYTF.

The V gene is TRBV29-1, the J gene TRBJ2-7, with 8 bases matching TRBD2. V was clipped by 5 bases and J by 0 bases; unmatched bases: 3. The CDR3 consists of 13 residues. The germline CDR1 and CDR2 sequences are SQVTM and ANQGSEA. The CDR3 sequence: CSVRGGTSYEQYF. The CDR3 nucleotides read TGCAGCGTTCGGGGGGGAACCTCCTACGAGCAGTACTTC.

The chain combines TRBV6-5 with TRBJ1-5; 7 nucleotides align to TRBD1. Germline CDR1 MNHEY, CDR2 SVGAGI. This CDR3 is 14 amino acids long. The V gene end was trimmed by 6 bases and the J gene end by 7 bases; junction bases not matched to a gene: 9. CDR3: CASRPGGGEQPQHF. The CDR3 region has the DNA TGTGCCAGCAGACCAGGGGGAGGAGAGCAGCCCCAGCATTTT.

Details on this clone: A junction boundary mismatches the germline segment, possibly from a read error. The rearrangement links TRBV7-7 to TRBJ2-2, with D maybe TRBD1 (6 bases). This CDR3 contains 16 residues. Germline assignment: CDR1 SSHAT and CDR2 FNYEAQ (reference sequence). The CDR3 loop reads CASSKRTASNTGELFF. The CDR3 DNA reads TGTGCTAGCAGCAAAAGGACAGCCTCGAACACCGGGGAGCTGTTTTTT.

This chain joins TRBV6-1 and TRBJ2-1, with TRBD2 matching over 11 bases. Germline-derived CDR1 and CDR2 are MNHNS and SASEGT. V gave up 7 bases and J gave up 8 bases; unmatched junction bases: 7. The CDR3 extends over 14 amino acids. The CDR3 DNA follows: TGTGCCAGCATTCTAGCGGGGGGTGGGTATGAGCAGTTCTTC. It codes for CASILAGGGYEQFF.

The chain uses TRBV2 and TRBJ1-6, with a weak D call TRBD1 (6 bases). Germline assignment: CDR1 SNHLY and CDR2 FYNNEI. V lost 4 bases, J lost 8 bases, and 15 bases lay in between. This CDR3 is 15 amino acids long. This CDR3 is CASSGLGQGYSPLHF. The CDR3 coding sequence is TGTGCCAGCAGTGGATTGGGGCAGGGGTATTCACCCCTCCACTTT.

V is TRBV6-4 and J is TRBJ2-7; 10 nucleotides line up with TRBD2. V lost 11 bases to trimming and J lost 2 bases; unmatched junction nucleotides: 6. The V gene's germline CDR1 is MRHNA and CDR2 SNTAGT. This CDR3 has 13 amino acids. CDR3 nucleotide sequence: TGTGCCGCTTGGACTAGCGGAACCTACGAGCAGTACTTC. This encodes CAAWTSGTYEQYF.